This entry describes one T cell receptor (beta chain). Its antigen is as yet unknown. The record originates from a study of follicular helper T cells after annual influenza vaccination. Study findings and constraints: Each annual vaccination recalled recurring oligoclonal ICOS+CD38+ cTfh clonotypes. Just about 10-22% of cells analyzed had recovered productive TCRB sequences.

Sample time point: 2015-2016 season, 7 days after influenza vaccination. Profiling relied on immunoSEQ multiplex PCR, and the TCRdb table lists in-frame clones only, not all of them. The table includes approximately 11,000 clones, approximately 80% detected once. CDR3 length: 15 residues. V gave up 0 bases and J gave up 8 bases, with 15 bases separating them. Germline CDR1 and CDR2: SGHRS and YFSETQ. The source of this sequence is an adult who received the influenza vaccine. The sample was CXCR5+ CD38- circulating T follicular helper cells from blood, taken 7 days after influenza vaccination. Subset indicated: circulating Tfh, non-naive CD4+CXCR5+PD-1+ (ICOS+CD38+ or ICOS-CD38-). The chain recombines TRBV5-1 with TRBJ2-1; a weak D match, TRBD2 (5 bases). The CDR3 region has the DNA TGCGCCAGCAGCTTGGTTTCCGACGGGAATGATGAGCAGTTCTTC. Its protein product is CASSLVSDGNDEQFF.